The following is a TCR beta chain sequence with its context. Its antigen is still unknown. All patients were mismatch repair deficient, assessed by either PCR or immunohistochemistry. TCRs were sequenced from a few patients responding to pembrolizumab. J was trimmed by 8 bases and V by 3 bases; bases with no gene match: 7. Germline V gives CDR1 MNHEY, CDR2 SVGAGI. CDR3 length equals 15 residues. This table comes from immunoSEQ multiplex PCR, and its TCRdb copy is limited to in-frame clones, with some not included. The sample includes 85,000 to 130,000 clones, 82% seen only once; the top ten take around 6.5%. This entry belongs to a study of PD-1 blockade in mismatch repair-deficient tumors. Across the study: Patients had around 12 mismatch repair-deficient cancer types, all previously treated and progressing. Study-wide results and limits: Tumor-resident clones, often absent from pretreatment blood, expanded after pembrolizumab and then contracted.

The starting material was peripheral blood, obtained less than 37 weeks after starting pembrolizumab. The receptor was derived from an adult with mismatch repair-deficient cancer. The chain has TRBV6-5 and TRBJ2-1; 10 bases match TRBD2. In nucleotides, the CDR3 is TGTGCCAGCAGTTATGCTAGCGGGAGTGGTGATGAGCAGTTCTTC. The encoded protein is CASSYASGSGDEQFF.